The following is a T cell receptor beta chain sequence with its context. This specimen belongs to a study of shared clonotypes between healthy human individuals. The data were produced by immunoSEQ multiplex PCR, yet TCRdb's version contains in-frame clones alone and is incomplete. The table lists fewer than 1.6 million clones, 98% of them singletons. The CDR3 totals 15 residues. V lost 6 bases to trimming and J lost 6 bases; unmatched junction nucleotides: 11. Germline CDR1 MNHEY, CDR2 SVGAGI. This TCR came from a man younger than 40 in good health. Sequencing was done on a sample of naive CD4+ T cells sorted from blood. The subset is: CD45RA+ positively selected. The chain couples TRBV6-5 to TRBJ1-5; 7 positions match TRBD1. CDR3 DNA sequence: TGTGCCAGCAGAGCGAACGGACAGGTGACTCAGCCCCAGCATTTT. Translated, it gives CASRANGQVTQPQHF.